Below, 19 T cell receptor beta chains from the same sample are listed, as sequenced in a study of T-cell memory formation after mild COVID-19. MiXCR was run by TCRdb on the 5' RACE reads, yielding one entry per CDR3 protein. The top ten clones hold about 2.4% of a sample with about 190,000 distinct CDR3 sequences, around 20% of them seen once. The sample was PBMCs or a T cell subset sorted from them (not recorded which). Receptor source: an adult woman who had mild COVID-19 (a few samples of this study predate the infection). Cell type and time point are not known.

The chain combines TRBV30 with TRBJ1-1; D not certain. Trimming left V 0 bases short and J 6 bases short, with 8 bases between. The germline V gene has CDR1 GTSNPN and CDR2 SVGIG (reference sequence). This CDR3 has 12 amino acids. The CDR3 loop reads CAWSVFVSEAFF. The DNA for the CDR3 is TGTGCCTGGAGTGTTTTTGTGTCTGAAGCTTTCTTT.

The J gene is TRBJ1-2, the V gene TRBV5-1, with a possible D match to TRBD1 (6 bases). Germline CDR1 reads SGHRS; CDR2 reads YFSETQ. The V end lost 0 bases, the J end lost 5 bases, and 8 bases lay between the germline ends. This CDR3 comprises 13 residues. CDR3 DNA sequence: TGCGCCAGCAGCTTGGATGGACAGTATGGCTACACCTTC. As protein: CASSLDGQYGYTF.

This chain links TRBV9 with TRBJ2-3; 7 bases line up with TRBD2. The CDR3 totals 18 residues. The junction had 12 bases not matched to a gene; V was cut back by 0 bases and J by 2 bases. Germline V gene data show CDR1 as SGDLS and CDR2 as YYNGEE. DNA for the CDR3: TGTGCCAGCAGCGTAGGAGCCCTGTCTAGCGGCAACACAGATACGCAGTATTTT. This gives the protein CASSVGALSSGNTDTQYF.

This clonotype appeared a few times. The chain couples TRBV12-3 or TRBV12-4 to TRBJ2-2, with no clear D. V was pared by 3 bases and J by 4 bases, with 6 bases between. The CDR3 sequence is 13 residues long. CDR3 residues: CASSLEITGELFF. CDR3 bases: TGTGCCAGCAGTTTGGAGATCACCGGGGAGCTGTTTTTT.

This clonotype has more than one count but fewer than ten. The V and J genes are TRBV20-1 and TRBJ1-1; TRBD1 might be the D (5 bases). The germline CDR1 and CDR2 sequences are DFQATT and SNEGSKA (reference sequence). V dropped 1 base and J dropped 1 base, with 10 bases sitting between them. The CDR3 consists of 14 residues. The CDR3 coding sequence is TGCAGTGCTAGAGGGGGCGGGGCGAACACTGAAGCTTTCTTT. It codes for CSARGGGANTEAFF.

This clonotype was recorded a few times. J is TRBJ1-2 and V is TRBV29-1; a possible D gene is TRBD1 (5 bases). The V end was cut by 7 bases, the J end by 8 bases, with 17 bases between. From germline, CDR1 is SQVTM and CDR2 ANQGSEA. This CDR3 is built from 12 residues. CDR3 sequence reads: CSAGGDRIGYTF. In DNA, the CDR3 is TGCAGCGCCGGAGGGGATCGGATAGGCTACACCTTC.

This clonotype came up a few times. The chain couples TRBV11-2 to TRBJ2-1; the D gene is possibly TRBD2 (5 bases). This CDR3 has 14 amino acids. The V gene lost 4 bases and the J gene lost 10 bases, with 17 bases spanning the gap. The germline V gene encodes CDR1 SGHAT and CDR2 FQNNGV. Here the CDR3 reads CASSSVGSVTEQFF. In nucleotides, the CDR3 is TGTGCCAGCAGCTCGGTGGGGAGTGTGACAGAGCAGTTCTTC.

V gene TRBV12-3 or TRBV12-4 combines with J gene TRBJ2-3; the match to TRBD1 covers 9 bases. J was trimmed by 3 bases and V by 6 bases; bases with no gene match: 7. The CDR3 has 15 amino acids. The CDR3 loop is CASSPRDRVTDTQYF. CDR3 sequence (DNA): TGTGCCAGCAGCCCTAGGGACAGGGTGACAGATACGCAGTATTTT.

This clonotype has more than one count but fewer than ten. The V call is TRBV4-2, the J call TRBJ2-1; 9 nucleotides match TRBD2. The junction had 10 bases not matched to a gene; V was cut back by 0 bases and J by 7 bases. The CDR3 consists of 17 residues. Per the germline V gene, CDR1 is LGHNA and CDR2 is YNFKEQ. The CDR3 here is CASSQEPSAGGRNEQFF. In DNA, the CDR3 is TGTGCCAGCAGCCAAGAGCCCTCGGCGGGAGGGCGAAATGAGCAGTTCTTC.

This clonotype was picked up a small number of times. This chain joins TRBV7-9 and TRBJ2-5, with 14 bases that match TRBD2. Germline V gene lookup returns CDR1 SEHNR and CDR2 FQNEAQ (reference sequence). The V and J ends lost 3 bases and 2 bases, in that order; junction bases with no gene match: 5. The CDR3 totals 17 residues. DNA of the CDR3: TGTGCCAGCAGCTTTCCCGGACTAGCGGGGGGTCAAGAGACCCAGTACTTC. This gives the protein CASSFPGLAGGQETQYF.

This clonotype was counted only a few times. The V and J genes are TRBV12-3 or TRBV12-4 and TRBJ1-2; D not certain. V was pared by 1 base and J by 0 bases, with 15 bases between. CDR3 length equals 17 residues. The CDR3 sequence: CASSLGRRSRPNYGYTF. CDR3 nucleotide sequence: TGTGCCAGCAGTTTAGGGAGAAGAAGCCGCCCTAACTATGGCTACACCTTC.

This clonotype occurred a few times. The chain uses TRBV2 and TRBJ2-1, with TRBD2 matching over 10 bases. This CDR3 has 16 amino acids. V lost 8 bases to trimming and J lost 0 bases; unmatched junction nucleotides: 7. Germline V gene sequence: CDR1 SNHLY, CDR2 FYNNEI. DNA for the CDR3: TGTGCCAGCGATGCTAGCGGGGGTTACTCCTACAATGAGCAGTTCTTC. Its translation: CASDASGGYSYNEQFF.

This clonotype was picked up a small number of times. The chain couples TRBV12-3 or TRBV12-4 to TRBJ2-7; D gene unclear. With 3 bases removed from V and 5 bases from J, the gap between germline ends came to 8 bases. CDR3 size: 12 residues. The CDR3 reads CASSFFRDEQYF. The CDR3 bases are TGTGCCAGCAGTTTCTTCCGGGACGAGCAGTACTTC.

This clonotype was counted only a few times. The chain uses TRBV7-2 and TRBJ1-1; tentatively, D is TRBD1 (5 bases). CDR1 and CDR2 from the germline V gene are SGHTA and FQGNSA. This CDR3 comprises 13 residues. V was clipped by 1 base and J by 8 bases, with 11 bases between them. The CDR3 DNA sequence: TGTGCCAGCAGCTTAGGTCACAGGCTAGAAGCTTTCTTT. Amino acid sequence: CASSLGHRLEAFF.

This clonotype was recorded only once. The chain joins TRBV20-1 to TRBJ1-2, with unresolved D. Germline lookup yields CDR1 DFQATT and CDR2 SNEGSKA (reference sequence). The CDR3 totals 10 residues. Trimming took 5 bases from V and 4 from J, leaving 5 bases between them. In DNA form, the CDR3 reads TGCAGTGCTCCGAGCTATGGCTACACCTTC. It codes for CSAPSYGYTF.

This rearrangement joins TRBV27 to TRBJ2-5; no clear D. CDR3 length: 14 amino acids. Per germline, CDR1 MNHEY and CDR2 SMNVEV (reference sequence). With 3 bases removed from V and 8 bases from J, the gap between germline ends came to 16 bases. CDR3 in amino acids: CASSFGPDTDTQYF. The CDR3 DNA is TGTGCCAGCAGTTTCGGGCCCGATACAGATACCCAGTACTTC.

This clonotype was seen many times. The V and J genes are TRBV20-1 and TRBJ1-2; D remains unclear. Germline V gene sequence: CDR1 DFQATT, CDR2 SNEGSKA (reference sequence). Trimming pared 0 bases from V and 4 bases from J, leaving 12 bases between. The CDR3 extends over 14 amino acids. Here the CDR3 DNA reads TGCAGTGCTAGAGATTCACAGACCACCTATGGCTACACCTTC. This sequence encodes CSARDSQTTYGYTF.

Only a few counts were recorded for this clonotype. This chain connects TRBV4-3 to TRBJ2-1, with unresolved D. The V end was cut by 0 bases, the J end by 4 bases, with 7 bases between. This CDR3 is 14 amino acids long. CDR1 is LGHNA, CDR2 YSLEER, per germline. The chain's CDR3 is CASSQDNWYNEQFF. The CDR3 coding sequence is TGCGCCAGCAGCCAAGATAATTGGTACAATGAGCAGTTCTTC.

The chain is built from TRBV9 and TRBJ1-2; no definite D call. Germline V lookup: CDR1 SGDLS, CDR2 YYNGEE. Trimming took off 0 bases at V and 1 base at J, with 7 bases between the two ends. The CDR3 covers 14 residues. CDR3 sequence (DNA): TGTGCCAGCAGCGTAGCTGGCCTTAACTATGGCTACACCTTC. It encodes CASSVAGLNYGYTF.